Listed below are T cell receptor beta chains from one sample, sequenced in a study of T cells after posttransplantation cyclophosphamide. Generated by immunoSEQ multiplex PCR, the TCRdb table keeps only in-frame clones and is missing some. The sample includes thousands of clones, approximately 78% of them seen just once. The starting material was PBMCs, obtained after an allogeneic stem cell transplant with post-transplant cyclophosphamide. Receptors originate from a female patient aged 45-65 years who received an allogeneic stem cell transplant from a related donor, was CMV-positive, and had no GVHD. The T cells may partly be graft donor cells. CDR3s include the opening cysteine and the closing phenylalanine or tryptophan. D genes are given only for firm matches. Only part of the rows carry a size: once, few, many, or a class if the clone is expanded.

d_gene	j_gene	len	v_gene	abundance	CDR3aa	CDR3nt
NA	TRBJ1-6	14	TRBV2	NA	CASSEYRDDSPLHF	TGTGCCAGCAGTGAATACAGGGACGATTCACCCCTCCACTTT
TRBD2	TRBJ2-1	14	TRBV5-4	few	CATRGKREESEQFF	TGTGCCACCCGGGGGAAGCGGGAAGAGTCGGAGCAGTTCTTC
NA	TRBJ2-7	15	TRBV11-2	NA	CASSGTGSVSYEQYF	TGTGCCAGCAGCGGTACAGGGTCCGTCTCCTACGAGCAGTACTTC
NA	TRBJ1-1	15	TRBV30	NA	CAWIRRELVNTEAFF	TGTGCCTGGATCCGCAGGGAACTGGTGAACACTGAAGCTTTCTTT
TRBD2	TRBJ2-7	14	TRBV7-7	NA	CASSQGLELYEQYF	TGTGCTAGCAGCCAGGGACTAGAACTCTACGAGCAGTACTTC
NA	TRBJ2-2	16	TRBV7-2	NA	CASSLFGGPDTGELFF	TGTGCCAGCAGTTTATTCGGGGGGCCCGACACCGGGGAGCTGTTTTTT
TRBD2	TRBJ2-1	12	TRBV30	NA	CAWSAGTSMQFF	TGTGCCTGGAGTGCTGGGACTAGCATGCAGTTCTTC
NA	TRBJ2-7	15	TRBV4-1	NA	CASSLAHFSSYEQYF	TGCGCCAGCAGCCTCGCCCATTTTAGCTCCTACGAGCAGTACTTC
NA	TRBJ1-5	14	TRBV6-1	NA	CASSAPGDGQPQHF	TGTGCCAGCAGTGCCCCAGGGGATGGTCAGCCCCAGCATTTT
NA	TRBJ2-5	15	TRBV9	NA	CASSPRGAGWETQYF	TGTGCCAGCAGCCCCCGGGGGGCAGGGTGGGAGACCCAGTACTTC
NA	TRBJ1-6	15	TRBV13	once	CASSLGLSYNSPLHF	TGTGCCAGCAGCTTAGGCCTGAGCTATAATTCACCCCTCCACTTT
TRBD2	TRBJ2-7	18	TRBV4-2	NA	CASSPRVVAGGEGDEQYF	TGTGCCAGCAGCCCCCGTGTGGTAGCGGGAGGGGAAGGGGACGAGCAGTACTTC
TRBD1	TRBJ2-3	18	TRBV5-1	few	CASSAGTGGAVGTDTQYF	TGCGCCAGCAGCGCGGGGACAGGGGGCGCAGTGGGCACAGATACGCAGTATTTT
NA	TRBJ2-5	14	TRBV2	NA	CASSERANQETQYF	TGTGCCAGCAGTGAACGAGCGAATCAAGAGACCCAGTACTTC
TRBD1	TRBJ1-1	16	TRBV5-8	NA	CASSLDRGLGNTEAFF	TGTGCCAGCAGCTTAGACAGGGGGCTGGGGAACACTGAAGCTTTCTTT
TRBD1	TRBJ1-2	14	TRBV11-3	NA	CASSLGTARGGYTF	TGTGCCAGCAGCTTGGGGACAGCGCGCGGGGGCTACACCTTC
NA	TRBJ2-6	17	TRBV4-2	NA	CASSPGSVFSGANVLTF	TGTGCCAGCAGCCCCGGGTCAGTCTTCTCTGGGGCCAACGTCCTGACTTTC
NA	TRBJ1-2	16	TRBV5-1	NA	CASSLARQDLGYGYTF	TGCGCCAGCAGCTTGGCCCGACAGGATTTGGGCTATGGCTACACCTTC
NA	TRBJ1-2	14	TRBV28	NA	CASSLSRVNYGYTF	TGTGCCAGCAGTTTAAGCAGGGTTAACTATGGCTACACCTTC
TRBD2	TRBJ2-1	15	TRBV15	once	CATSTSGRSYNEQFF	TGTGCCACCAGCACCAGCGGGAGGTCGTACAATGAGCAGTTCTTC
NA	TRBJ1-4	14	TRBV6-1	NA	CASSGRGTNEKLFF	TGTGCCAGCAGTGGAAGGGGGACTAATGAAAAACTGTTTTTT
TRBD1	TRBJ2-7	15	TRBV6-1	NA	CASSEPGTGGNEQYF	TGTGCCAGCAGTGAGCCCGGGACAGGGGGAAACGAGCAGTACTTC
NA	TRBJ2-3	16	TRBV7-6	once	CASSLDPPGGTDTQYF	TGTGCCAGCAGCTTAGACCCTCCGGGTGGCACAGATACGCAGTATTTT
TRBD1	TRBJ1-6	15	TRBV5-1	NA	CASRLGQGNNSPLHF	TGCGCCAGCAGACTGGGACAGGGGAATAATTCACCCCTCCACTTT
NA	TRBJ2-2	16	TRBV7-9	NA	CASSPTQGSYTGELFF	TGTGCCAGCAGCCCAACGCAGGGGTCGTACACCGGGGAGCTGTTTTTT
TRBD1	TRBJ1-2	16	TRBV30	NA	CAWDPRQGLMRYGYTF	TGTGCCTGGGACCCCCGACAGGGTTTAATGAGGTATGGCTACACCTTC
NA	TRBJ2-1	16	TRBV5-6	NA	CASSGLDGTTYNEQFF	TGTGCCAGCAGCGGACTCGACGGTACAACCTACAATGAGCAGTTCTTC
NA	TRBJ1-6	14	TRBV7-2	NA	CASRLGQTHSPLHF	TGTGCCAGCAGGCTTGGACAGACTCATTCACCCCTCCACTTT
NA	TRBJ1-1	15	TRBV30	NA	CAWSVHPRVGTEAFF	TGTGCCTGGAGTGTTCATCCGAGGGTGGGCACTGAAGCTTTCTTT
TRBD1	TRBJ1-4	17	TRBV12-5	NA	CASGPPGQGTWIEKLFF	TGTGCTAGTGGTCCCCCCGGACAGGGGACGTGGATTGAAAAACTGTTTTTT
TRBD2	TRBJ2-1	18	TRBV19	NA	CASSIASSGRYTYNEQFF	TGTGCCAGTAGTATTGCATCTAGCGGGAGATACACCTACAATGAGCAGTTCTTC
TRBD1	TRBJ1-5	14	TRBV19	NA	CASRPTDGQGPQHF	TGTGCCAGTAGACCGACAGACGGACAGGGTCCCCAGCATTTT
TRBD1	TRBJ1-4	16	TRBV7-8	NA	CASSPREGALNEKLFF	TGTGCCAGCAGCCCCCGGGAGGGGGCACTGAATGAAAAACTGTTTTTT
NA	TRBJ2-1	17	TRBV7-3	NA	CASSFPIPGLEVYEQFF	TGTGCCAGCAGCTTCCCTATCCCGGGACTCGAGGTGTATGAGCAGTTCTTC
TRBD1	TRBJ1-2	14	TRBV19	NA	CASSSQGTNYGYTF	TGTGCCAGTAGCTCACAGGGGACTAACTATGGCTACACCTTC
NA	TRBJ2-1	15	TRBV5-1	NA	CASSLDQRPGNEQFF	TGCGCCAGCAGCTTGGATCAGCGGCCGGGGAATGAGCAGTTCTTC
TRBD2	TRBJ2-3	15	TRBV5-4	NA	CASSLAQRGGDTQYF	TGTGCCAGCAGCTTGGCCCAGCGGGGGGGGGATACGCAGTATTTT
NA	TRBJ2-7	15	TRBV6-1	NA	CASSRMQEVAYEQYF	TGTGCCAGCAGTCGCATGCAGGAGGTCGCCTACGAGCAGTACTTC